This T cell receptor beta chain was retrieved from a study of regulatory T cells in long-lasting Graves disease. Time point noted: newly diagnosed GD, antithyroid drugs for less than 3 months. Making the TCR library involved RNA that had been extracted from PBMCs. Assembly of TCR beta libraries relied on iRepertoire HTBI primers together with Arm-PCR of CDR3 regions. TCRdb reprocessed the multiplex PCR reads via MiXCR and lists one record per CDR3 protein. This table holds about 350,000 distinct CDR3 sequences, 16% found once. This clonotype was recorded a few times. This sample also belongs to another study, concerning T cells in Graves' hyperthyroidism and ophthalmopathy.

The clonotype comes from a man aged 40-50 years with Graves disease. The material sequenced was peripheral blood mononuclear cells (PBMCs), taken at new diagnosis, from a patient treated with antithyroid drugs.

CDR3 nucleotide sequence: TGTGCCAGCAGTGAAAATACAGTGTCCTATGGCTACACCTTC. Amino acids: CASSENTVSYGYTF. The V and J genes are TRBV6-1 and TRBJ1-2; D ambiguous. In germline, CDR1 is MNHNS, CDR2 SASEGT. V was shortened by 2 bases and J by 4 bases, with 11 bases between the two germline ends. The CDR3 length is 14 residues.